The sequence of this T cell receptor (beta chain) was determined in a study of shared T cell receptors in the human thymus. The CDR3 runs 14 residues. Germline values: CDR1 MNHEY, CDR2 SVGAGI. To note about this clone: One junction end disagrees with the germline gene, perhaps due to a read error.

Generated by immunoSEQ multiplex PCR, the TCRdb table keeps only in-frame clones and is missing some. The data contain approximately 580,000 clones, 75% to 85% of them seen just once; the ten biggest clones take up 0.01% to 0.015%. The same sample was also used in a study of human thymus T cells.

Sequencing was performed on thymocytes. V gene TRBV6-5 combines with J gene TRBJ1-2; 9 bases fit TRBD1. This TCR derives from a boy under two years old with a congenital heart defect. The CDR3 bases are TGTGCCAGCAGGTACAGGGGGCCTAAGTATGGCTACACCTTC. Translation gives CASRYRGPKYGYTF.